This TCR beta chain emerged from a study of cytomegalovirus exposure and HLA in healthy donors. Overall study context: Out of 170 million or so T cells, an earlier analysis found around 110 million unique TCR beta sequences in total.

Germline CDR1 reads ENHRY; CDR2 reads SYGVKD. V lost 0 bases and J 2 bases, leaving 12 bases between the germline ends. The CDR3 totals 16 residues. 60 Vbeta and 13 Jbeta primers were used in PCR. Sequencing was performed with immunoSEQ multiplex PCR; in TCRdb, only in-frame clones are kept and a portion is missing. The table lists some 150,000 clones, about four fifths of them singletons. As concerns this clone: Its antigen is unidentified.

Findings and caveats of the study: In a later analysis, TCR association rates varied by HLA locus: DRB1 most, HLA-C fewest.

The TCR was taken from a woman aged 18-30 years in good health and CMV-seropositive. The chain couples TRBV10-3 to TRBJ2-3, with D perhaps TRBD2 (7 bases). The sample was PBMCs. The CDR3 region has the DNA TGTGCCATCAGTGAGTCTTGGCGGGGGCTCACAGATACGCAGTATTTT. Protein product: CAISESWRGLTDTQYF.